A single sample gave rise to the 2 T cell receptor beta chains below, sequenced in a study of CD4 T cells in relation to SARS-CoV-2 and coronaviruses. The repertoire was sequenced with immunoSEQ multiplex PCR; TCRdb's copy has only in-frame clones and lacks some. Altogether 35,000 to 50,000 clones are present, over 75% being singletons, with the ten largest covering about 1.5%. These receptors' antigens are unknown. The material sequenced was naive CD4+ T cells from PBMCs, cultured in vitro. Indicated subset: naive CD4+ T cells isolated by negative enrichment. The receptors derive from an adult with COVID-19.

The CDR3 here is CASSLGGRRAQETQYF. The CDR3 DNA follows: TGTGCCAGCAGTTTAGGGGGTCGGCGGGCACAAGAGACCCAGTACTTC. This chain links TRBV28 with TRBJ2-5, with D possibly being TRBD1 or TRBD2 (5 bases each). The V gene lost 2 bases and the J gene lost 2 bases, with 15 bases spanning the gap. Germline V gives CDR1 MDHEN, CDR2 SYDVKM. This CDR3 is 16 amino acids long.

The chain carries TRBV5-1 and TRBJ1-2; the D gene is possibly TRBD1 (5 bases). CDR1 SGHRS and CDR2 YFSETQ come from the germline V gene. CDR3 length: 14 amino acids. Deletions cut 0 bases from V and 4 bases from J, with 10 bases between. The CDR3 bases are TGCGCCAGCAGCTTGGCCAGGGCTGGCTATGGCTACACCTTC. It yields the protein CASSLARAGYGYTF. Looking up the rest from reference TRBV5-1 and TRBJ1-2 gives the full variable domain: KAGVTQTPRYLIKTRGQQVTLSCSPISGHRSVSWYQQTPGQGLQFLFEYFSETQRNKGNFPGRFSGRQFSNSRSEMNVSTLELGDSALYLCASSLARAGYGYTFGSGTRLTVV.